Below are 21 T cell receptor beta chains sequenced from a single sample in a study of blood T cell repertoires in COVID-19. Assay used: immunoSEQ multiplex PCR; TCRdb lists only in-frame clones, some missing. The sample holds 250,000 to 350,000 clones, about 85% seen once. Sequencing was carried out using peripheral blood. Receptor source: a woman between 50 and 59 years old who had recovered from COVID-19.

The chain recombines TRBV12-3 or TRBV12-4 with TRBJ2-7; D is unclear. The CDR3 sequence is 13 residues long. V dropped 4 bases and J dropped 1 base, with 8 bases sitting between them. The CDR3 nucleotides read TGTGCCAGCAGTTATATGTCGTCCTACGAGCAGTACTTC. It specifies CASSYMSSYEQYF.

The chain carries TRBV9 and TRBJ2-7; D not resolved. V was cut by 1 base and J by 1 base, with 9 bases left in between. CDR1 and CDR2 (germline): SGDLS, YYNGEE. CDR3 size: 14 residues. CDR3 DNA: TGTGCCAGCAGCGTATCCGTTCCTTCCTACGAGCAGTACTTC. Translation gives CASSVSVPSYEQYF.

This clone has a single count. The chain couples TRBV28 to TRBJ2-1; 10 nucleotides agree with TRBD2. The trim removed 8 bases at V and 4 bases at J, leaving 8 bases unmatched. CDR1 is MDHEN and CDR2 is SYDVKM in the germline V gene. This CDR3 has 15 residues. The chain's CDR3 is CASQKRGGTYNEQFF. The CDR3 DNA sequence: TGTGCCAGCCAAAAGCGGGGGGGAACATACAATGAGCAGTTCTTC.

J is TRBJ1-4 and V is TRBV12-5; D not resolved. CDR1 is LGHNT, CDR2 FRNRAP, per germline. V lost 5 bases to trimming and J lost 2 bases, with 9 bases between them. The CDR3 is 14 amino acids. This CDR3 is CASGKHGTNEKLFF. The CDR3 coding sequence is TGTGCTAGTGGTAAACACGGGACTAATGAAAAACTGTTTTTT.

The chain combines TRBV28 with TRBJ2-2; D perhaps matches TRBD2 (6 bases). There are 16 residues in the CDR3. Germline-derived CDR1 and CDR2 are MDHEN and SYDVKM. The ends were cut back, 9 bases at V and 3 bases at J, with 20 bases in the middle. The CDR3 here is CASQKGRRGHTGELFF. CDR3 DNA: TGTGCCAGTCAAAAGGGCCGGCGGGGACACACCGGGGAGCTGTTTTTT.

J is TRBJ1-2 and V is TRBV11-2; 9 positions match TRBD1. The CDR3 is made up of 16 amino acids. With V trimmed by 5 bases and J by 5 bases, 12 bases remained unmatched. Looked up from germline, CDR1 is SGHAT and CDR2 is FQNNGV. CDR3 sequence reads: CASSRDRGFAQYGYTF. CDR3 sequence (DNA): TGTGCCAGCAGCAGAGACAGGGGGTTCGCCCAGTATGGCTACACCTTC. Using reference TRBV11-2 and TRBJ1-2 for the parts outside the CDR3, the full variable domain is EAGVAQSPRYKIIEKRQSVAFWCNPISGHATLYWYQQILGQGPKLLIQFQNNGVVDDSQLPKDRFSAERLKGVDSTLKIQPAKLEDSAVYLCASSRDRGFAQYGYTFGSGTRLTVV.

This clone was detected once. This chain connects TRBV7-8 to TRBJ1-5; possible D gene TRBD1, 6 bases. Germline CDR1 and CDR2: SGHVS and FQNEAQ. With 5 bases removed from V and 1 base from J, the gap between germline ends came to 12 bases. The length of the CDR3 is 15 residues. This CDR3 is CASSPWTVSNQPQHF. The CDR3 DNA reads as TGTGCCAGCAGCCCGTGGACAGTCAGCAATCAGCCCCAGCATTTT.

CDR3 bases: TGTGCCAGCTCACCAAAACAGGGGAACTATGGCTACACCTTC. It specifies CASSPKQGNYGYTF. The chain links TRBV18 to TRBJ1-2; 7 bases match TRBD1. V lost 2 bases to trimming and J lost 2 bases; unmatched junction nucleotides: 2. The CDR3 consists of 14 residues. Germline V gene data show CDR1 as KGHSH and CDR2 as LQKENI.

The rearrangement uses TRBV30 and TRBJ1-2; D may be TRBD1 (6 bases). CDR3 length: 12 amino acids. Trimming left V 4 bases short and J 7 bases short, with 13 bases between. Germline V gives CDR1 GTSNPN, CDR2 SVGIG (reference sequence). This chain's CDR3 is CAWTTGYSGYTF. The CDR3 coding sequence is TGTGCCTGGACTACAGGGTATTCTGGCTACACCTTC. The full variable domain, in which reference TRBV30 and TRBJ1-2 provide the parts outside the CDR3, is SQTIHQWPATLVQPVGSPLSLECTVEGTSNPNLYWYRQAAGRGLQLLFYSVGIGQISSEVPQNLSASRPQDRQFILSSKKLLLSDSGFYLCAWTTGYSGYTFGSGTRLTVV.

This chain joins TRBV18 and TRBJ2-5; 7 positions agree with TRBD1. The V segment lost 2 bases and the J segment 0 bases; nucleotides outside the gene matches: 6. This CDR3 has 16 amino acids. The germline CDR1 and CDR2 sequences are KGHSH and LQKENI. The CDR3 loop reads CASSPTGVRNQETQYF. In DNA form, the CDR3 reads TGTGCCAGCTCACCAACAGGGGTTCGGAACCAAGAGACCCAGTACTTC.

The J gene is TRBJ1-2, the V gene TRBV7-9; D possibly corresponds to TRBD1 (6 bases). The V gene's germline CDR1 is SEHNR and CDR2 FQNEAQ (reference sequence). V shed 5 bases and J shed 1 base, with 20 bases lying between them. The CDR3 runs to 17 residues. The CDR3 DNA reads as TGTGCCAGCAGCCCTCAAGGTGGCGGGGGGCTTAACTATGGCTACACCTTC. This translates into CASSPQGGGGLNYGYTF.

This rearrangement joins TRBV19 to TRBJ2-5, with D maybe TRBD1 (5 bases). With 4 bases removed from V and 3 bases from J, the gap between germline ends came to 18 bases. The CDR3 contains 16 residues. CDR1 is LNHDA, CDR2 SQIVND, per germline (reference sequence). In DNA form, the CDR3 reads TGTGCCAGTAGTACCGTAAGACAGTTGGCCGAAGAGACCCAGTACTTC. Its protein is CASSTVRQLAEETQYF.

This chain joins TRBV27 and TRBJ1-1, with D tentatively TRBD1 (5 bases). Germline V gene sequence: CDR1 MNHEY, CDR2 SMNVEV (reference sequence). V lost 0 bases to trimming and J lost 1 base, with 9 bases between them. There are 15 residues in the CDR3. The CDR3 is CASSLSRGWNTEAFF. The CDR3 DNA reads TGTGCCAGCAGTTTATCAAGGGGTTGGAACACTGAAGCTTTCTTT.

J is TRBJ2-7 and V is TRBV30; D uncertain. This CDR3 contains 12 residues. The germline CDR1 and CDR2 sequences are GTSNPN and SVGIG (reference sequence). Trimming shortened V by 2 bases and J by 0 bases, and 5 bases separated the two germline ends. The CDR3: CAWSLGSYEQYF. Written as DNA, the CDR3 is TGTGCCTGGAGTCTAGGCTCCTACGAGCAGTACTTC.

This sequence joins TRBV6-2 or TRBV6-3 and TRBJ2-7; D perhaps matches TRBD2 (6 bases). The V end was cut by 4 bases, the J end by 2 bases, with 12 bases between. CDR1 and CDR2 from the germline V gene are MNHEY and SVGEGT. The CDR3 extends over 14 amino acids. The CDR3 DNA reads as TGTGCCAGCAGTTGGGGGGACGGAACCTACGAGCAGTACTTC. It is translated as CASSWGDGTYEQYF.

This chain connects TRBV9 to TRBJ2-7; 9 bases map to TRBD1. Unmatched junction bases numbered 13, after V lost 4 bases and J lost 5 bases. The germline gives CDR1 SGDLS, CDR2 YYNGEE. The CDR3 loop spans 16 amino acids. The CDR3, as DNA: TGTGCCAGCAGCCCTCCAACACAGGGGGCGTTCAACGAGCAGTACTTC. As protein: CASSPPTQGAFNEQYF.

This chain connects TRBV7-2 to TRBJ2-7; possibly TRBD1 for D (5 bases). The germline gives CDR1 SGHTA, CDR2 FQGNSA. V was clipped by 5 bases and J by 3 bases, with 11 bases between them. The CDR3 covers 13 residues. The CDR3 DNA is TGTGCCAGCAGCCCGACAGCCCTCTACGAGCAGTACTTC. Translated: CASSPTALYEQYF.

V usage is TRBV3-1 (or the pseudogene TRBV3-2) and J usage is TRBJ2-1; the match to TRBD2 covers 13 bases. CDR1 and CDR2 (germline): LGHDT, YNNKEL (reference sequence). Germline trimming cut 5 bases from V and 6 bases from J; bases unmatched to any gene: 4. This CDR3 contains 15 residues. CDR3: CASSTGLAGSNEQFF. CDR3 coding DNA: TGTGCCAGCAGCACGGGACTAGCGGGGTCCAATGAGCAGTTCTTC.

This chain connects TRBV9 to TRBJ1-4; 8 nucleotides align to TRBD1. The CDR3 spans 16 residues. V shed 0 bases, J shed 7 bases, and the junction held 8 bases outside the gene matches. Germline CDR1 SGDLS, CDR2 YYNGEE. The CDR3: CASSVEQGQAGEKLFF. DNA for the CDR3: TGTGCCAGCAGCGTAGAACAGGGACAGGCGGGTGAAAAACTGTTTTTT.

This chain links TRBV18 with TRBJ1-5; the D gene is possibly TRBD1 (6 bases). The CDR3 extends over 15 amino acids. V gave up 4 bases and J gave up 1 base, with 11 bases separating them. CDR1 KGHSH and CDR2 LQKENI come from the germline V gene. The CDR3 sequence is CASSHRVRSNQPQHF. The CDR3 DNA reads TGTGCCAGCTCACACAGGGTGAGGAGCAATCAGCCCCAGCATTTT.

The genes are TRBV5-4 and TRBJ2-1; 11 bases align to TRBD2. The CDR3 consists of 15 residues. Germline V lookup: CDR1 SGHNT, CDR2 YYREEE (reference sequence). Germline trimming cut 4 bases from V and 4 bases from J; bases unmatched to any gene: 4. CDR3 bases: TGTGCCAGCAGCCTGGGACTAGCGGAATACAATGAGCAGTTCTTC. Encoded protein: CASSLGLAEYNEQFF.